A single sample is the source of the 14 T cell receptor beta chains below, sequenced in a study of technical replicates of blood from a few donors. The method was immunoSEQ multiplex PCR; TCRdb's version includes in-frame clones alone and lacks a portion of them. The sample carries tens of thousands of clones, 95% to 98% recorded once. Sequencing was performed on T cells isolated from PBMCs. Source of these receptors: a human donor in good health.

The CDR3 region has the DNA TGTGCCAGCTCACCGGACAGGGGCACTGAAGCTTTCTTT. Protein: CASSPDRGTEAFF. V and J are TRBV18 and TRBJ1-1; 9 positions agree with TRBD1. Germline assignment: CDR1 KGHSH and CDR2 LQKENI. The CDR3 spans 13 residues. V lost 3 bases to trimming and J lost 4 bases; unmatched junction nucleotides: 0.

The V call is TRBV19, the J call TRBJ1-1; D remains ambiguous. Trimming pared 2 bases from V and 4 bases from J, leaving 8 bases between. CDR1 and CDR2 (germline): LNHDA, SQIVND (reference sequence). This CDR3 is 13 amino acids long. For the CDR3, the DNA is TGTGCCAGTAGTATATCAGGTATCACTGAAGCTTTCTTT. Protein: CASSISGITEAFF.

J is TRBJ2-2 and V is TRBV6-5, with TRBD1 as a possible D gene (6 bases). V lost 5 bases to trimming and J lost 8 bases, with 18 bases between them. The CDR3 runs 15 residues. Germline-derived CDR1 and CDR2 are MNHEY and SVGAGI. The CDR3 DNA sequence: TGTGCCAGCAGTCCAAAATATTCCGGGACAGGGGAGCTGTTTTTT. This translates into CASSPKYSGTGELFF.

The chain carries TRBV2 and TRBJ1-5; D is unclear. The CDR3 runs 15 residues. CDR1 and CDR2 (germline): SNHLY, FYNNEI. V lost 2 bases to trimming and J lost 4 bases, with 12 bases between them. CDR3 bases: TGTGCCAGCAGTGAATGGCAGGTTTTTAATCAGCCCCAGCATTTT. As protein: CASSEWQVFNQPQHF.

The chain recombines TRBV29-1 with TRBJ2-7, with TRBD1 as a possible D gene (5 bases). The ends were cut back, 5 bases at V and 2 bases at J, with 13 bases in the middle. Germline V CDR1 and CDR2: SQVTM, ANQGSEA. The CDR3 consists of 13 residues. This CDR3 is CSVLTAQTYEQYF. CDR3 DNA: TGCAGCGTTCTGACAGCGCAGACCTACGAGCAGTACTTC.

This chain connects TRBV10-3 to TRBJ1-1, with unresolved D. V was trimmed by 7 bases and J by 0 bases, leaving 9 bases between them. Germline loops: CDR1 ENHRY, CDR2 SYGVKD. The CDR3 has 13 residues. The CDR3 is CAITRTLNTEAFF. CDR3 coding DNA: TGTGCCATCACCCGAACACTGAACACTGAAGCTTTCTTT.

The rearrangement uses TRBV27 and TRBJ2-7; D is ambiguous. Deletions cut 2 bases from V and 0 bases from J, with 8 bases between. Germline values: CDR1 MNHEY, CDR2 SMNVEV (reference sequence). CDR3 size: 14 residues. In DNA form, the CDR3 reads TGTGCCAGCAGTTTAGCCAGAAGCTCCTACGAGCAGTACTTC. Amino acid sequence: CASSLARSSYEQYF.

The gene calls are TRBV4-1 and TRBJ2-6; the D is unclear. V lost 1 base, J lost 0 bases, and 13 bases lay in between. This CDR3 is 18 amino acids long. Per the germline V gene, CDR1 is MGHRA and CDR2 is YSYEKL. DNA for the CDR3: TGCGCCAGCAGCCAAGTTTCAACAGCCGACTCTGGGGCCAACGTCCTGACTTTC. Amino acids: CASSQVSTADSGANVLTF.

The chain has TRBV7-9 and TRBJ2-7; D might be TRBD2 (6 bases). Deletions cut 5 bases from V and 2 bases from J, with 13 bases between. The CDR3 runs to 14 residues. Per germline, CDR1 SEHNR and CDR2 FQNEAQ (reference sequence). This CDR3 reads CASSDPSGPYEQYF. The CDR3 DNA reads TGTGCCAGCAGCGACCCAAGCGGGCCCTACGAGCAGTACTTC.

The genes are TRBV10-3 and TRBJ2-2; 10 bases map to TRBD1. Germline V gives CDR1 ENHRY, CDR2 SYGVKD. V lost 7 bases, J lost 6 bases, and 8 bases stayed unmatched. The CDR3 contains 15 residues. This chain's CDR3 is CAITPRTGGAGELFF. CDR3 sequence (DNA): TGTGCCATCACCCCCCGGACAGGGGGTGCCGGGGAGCTGTTTTTT.

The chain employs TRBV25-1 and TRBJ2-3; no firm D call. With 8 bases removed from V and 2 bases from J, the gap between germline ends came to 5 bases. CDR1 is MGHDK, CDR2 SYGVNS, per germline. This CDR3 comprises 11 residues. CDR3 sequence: CASVLTDTQYF. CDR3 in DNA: TGTGCCAGCGTACTCACAGATACGCAGTATTTT. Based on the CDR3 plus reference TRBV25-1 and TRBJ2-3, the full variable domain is EADIYQTPRYLVIGTGKKITLECSQTMGHDKMYWYQQDPGMELHLIHYSYGVNSTEKGDLSSESTVSRIRTEHFPLTLESARPSHTSQYLCASVLTDTQYFGPGTRLTVL.

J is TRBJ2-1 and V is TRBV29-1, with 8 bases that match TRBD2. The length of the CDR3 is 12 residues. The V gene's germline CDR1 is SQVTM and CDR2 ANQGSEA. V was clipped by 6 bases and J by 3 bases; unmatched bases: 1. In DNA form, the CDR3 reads TGCAGCGTAGGGACTAGCTACAATGAGCAGTTCTTC. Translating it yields CSVGTSYNEQFF.

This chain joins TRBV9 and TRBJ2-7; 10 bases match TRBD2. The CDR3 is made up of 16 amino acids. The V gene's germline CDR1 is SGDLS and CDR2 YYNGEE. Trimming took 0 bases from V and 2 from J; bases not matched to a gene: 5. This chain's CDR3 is CASSVGSAGGTYEQYF. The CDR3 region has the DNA TGTGCCAGCAGCGTAGGTTCAGCGGGAGGGACCTACGAGCAGTACTTC.

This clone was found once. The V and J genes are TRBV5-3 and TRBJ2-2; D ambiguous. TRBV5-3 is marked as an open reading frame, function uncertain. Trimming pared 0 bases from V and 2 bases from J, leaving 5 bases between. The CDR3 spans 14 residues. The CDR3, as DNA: TGTGCCAGAAGCTTGGACAAAAACACCGGGGAGCTGTTTTTT. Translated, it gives CARSLDKNTGELFF.